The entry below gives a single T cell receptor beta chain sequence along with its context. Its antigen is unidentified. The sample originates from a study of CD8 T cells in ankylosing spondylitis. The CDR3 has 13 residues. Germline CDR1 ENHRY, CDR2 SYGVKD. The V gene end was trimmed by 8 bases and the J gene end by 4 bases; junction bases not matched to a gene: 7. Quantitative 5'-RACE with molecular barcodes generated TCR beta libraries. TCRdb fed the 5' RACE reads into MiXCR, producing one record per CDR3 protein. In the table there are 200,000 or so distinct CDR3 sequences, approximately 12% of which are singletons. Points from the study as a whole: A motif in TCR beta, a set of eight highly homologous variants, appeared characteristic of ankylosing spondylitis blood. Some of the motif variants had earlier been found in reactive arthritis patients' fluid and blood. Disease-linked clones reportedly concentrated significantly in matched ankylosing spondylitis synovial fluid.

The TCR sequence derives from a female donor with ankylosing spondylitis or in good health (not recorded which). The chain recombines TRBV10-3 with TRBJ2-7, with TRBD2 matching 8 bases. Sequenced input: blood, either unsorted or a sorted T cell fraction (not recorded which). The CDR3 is CAIGSGSGYEQYF. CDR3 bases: TGTGCCATCGGGAGCGGGAGTGGGTACGAGCAGTACTTC.